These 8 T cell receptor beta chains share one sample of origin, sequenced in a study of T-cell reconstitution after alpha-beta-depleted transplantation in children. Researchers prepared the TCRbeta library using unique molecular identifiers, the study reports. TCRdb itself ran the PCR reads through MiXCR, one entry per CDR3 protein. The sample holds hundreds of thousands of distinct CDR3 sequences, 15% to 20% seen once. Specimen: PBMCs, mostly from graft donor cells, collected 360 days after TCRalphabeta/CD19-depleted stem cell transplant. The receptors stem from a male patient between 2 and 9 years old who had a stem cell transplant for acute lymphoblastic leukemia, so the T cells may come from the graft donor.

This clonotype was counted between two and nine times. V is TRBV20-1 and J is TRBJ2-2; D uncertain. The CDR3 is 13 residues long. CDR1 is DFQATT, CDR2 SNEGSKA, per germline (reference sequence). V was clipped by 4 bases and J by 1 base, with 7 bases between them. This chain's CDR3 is CSATKENTGELFF. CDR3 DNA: TGCAGTGCTACTAAGGAGAACACCGGGGAGCTGTTTTTT.

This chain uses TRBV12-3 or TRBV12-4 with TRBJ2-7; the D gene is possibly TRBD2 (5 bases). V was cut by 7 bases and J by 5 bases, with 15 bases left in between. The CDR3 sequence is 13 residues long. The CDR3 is CASTPRGLDEQYF. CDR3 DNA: TGTGCCAGCACCCCACGGGGTCTAGACGAGCAGTACTTC.

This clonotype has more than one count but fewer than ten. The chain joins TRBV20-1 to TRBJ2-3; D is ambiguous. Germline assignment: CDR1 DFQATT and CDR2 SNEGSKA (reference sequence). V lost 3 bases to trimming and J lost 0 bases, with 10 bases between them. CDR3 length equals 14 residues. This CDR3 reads CSARQTPSTDTQYF. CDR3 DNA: TGCAGTGCTAGGCAGACCCCTAGCACAGATACGCAGTATTTT.

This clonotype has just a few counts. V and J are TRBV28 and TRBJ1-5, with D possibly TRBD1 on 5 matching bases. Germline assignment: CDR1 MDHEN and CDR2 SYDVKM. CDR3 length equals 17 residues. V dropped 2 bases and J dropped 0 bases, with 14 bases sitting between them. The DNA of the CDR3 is TGTGCCAGCAGTTTAGGGTCTTGGGGGGTTAGCAATCAGCCCCAGCATTTT. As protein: CASSLGSWGVSNQPQHF.

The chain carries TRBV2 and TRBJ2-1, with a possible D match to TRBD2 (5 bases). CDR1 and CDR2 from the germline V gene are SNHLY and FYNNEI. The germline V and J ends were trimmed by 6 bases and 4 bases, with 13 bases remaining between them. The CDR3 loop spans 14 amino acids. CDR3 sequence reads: CASRDFSGYNEQFF. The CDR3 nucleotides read TGTGCCAGCAGGGACTTCTCTGGGTACAATGAGCAGTTCTTC.

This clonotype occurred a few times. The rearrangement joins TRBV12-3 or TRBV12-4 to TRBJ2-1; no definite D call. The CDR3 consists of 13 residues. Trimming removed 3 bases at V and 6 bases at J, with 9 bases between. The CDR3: CASSFSNFNEQFF. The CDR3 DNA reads TGTGCCAGCAGTTTCTCGAATTTCAATGAGCAGTTCTTC.

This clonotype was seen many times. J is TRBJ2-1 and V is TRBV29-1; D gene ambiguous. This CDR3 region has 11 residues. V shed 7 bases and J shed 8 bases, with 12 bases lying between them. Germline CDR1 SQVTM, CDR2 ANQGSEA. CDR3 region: CSAEISDEQFF. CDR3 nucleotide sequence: TGCAGCGCGGAGATAAGCGATGAGCAGTTCTTC.

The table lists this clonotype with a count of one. The CDR3 is CASSPPTGLNSPLHF. In DNA, the CDR3 is TGTGCCAGCAGCCCCCCGACAGGGCTAAATTCACCCCTCCACTTT. The V call is TRBV3-1, the J call TRBJ1-6, with 7 bases that match TRBD1. CDR3 length: 15 amino acids. Germline CDR1 reads LGHDT; CDR2 reads YNNKEL (reference sequence). After removal of 4 bases from V and 7 bases from J, the junction contained 7 bases not matched to a gene.